Below are 12 T cell receptor beta chains sequenced from a single sample in a study of pediatric ulcerative colitis. Clones were read by immunoSEQ multiplex PCR, and TCRdb kept only the in-frame ones, dropping some. Of 30,000 to 35,000 clones listed, approximately 78% were seen once; the top ten hold under 1.2%. Rectal tissue came from one to two pinch biopsies taken at colonoscopy. Sequenced: gut tissue. Receptor source: a boy aged 10-17 years with mild ulcerative colitis.

This chain uses TRBV7-3 with TRBJ2-1; 7 bases are shared with TRBD2. There are 13 residues in the CDR3. V gave up 10 bases and J gave up 7 bases; unmatched junction bases: 10. CDR1 is SGHTA, CDR2 FQGTGA, per germline. The CDR3, as DNA: TGTGCCACCTCCCGAGGGAGGGATAATGAGCAGTTCTTC. Encoded protein: CATSRGRDNEQFF.

J is TRBJ2-5 and V is TRBV11-2; 8 bases are a match to TRBD1. CDR1 SGHAT and CDR2 FQNNGV come from the germline V gene. V lost 5 bases to trimming and J lost 2 bases; unmatched junction nucleotides: 13. The CDR3 runs 17 residues. The CDR3 loop is CASSPQIQGEAQETQYF. The CDR3 DNA reads as TGTGCCAGCAGCCCGCAAATACAGGGGGAGGCACAAGAGACCCAGTACTTC.

In nucleotides, the CDR3 is TGCGCCAGCACCCGAAGTCCAGGGGGCTACAATGAGCAGTTCTTC. This encodes CASTRSPGGYNEQFF. This chain uses TRBV5-1 with TRBJ2-1; 7 nucleotides match TRBD1. CDR3 size: 15 residues. V gave up 6 bases and J gave up 3 bases; unmatched junction bases: 9. Per the germline V gene, CDR1 is SGHRS and CDR2 is YFSETQ. The whole variable domain, remainder taken from reference TRBV5-1 and TRBJ2-1, is KAGVTQTPRYLIKTRGQQVTLSCSPISGHRSVSWYQQTPGQGLQFLFEYFSETQRNKGNFPGRFSGRQFSNSRSEMNVSTLELGDSALYLCASTRSPGGYNEQFFGPGTRLTVL.

The rearrangement joins TRBV19 to TRBJ2-2; no clear D gene. V was clipped by 4 bases and J by 1 base, with 10 bases between them. The germline gives CDR1 LNHDA, CDR2 SQIVND (reference sequence). This CDR3 has 15 amino acids. In DNA form, the CDR3 reads TGTGCCAGTAGTAGGGCGGTTTGGAACACCGGGGAGCTGTTTTTT. Its translation is CASSRAVWNTGELFF.

The chain has TRBV5-1 and TRBJ1-4; possibly TRBD1 for D (6 bases). There are 18 residues in the CDR3. V was shortened by 0 bases and J by 1 base, with 16 bases between the two germline ends. Looked up from germline, CDR1 is SGHRS and CDR2 is YFSETQ. The CDR3 nucleotides are TGCGCCAGCAGCTTGGCCCCTGCAACAGGGAGAACTAATGAAAAACTGTTTTTT. This codes for CASSLAPATGRTNEKLFF.

The gene calls are TRBV9 and TRBJ1-3; tentatively, D is TRBD1 (6 bases). The CDR3 sequence is 14 residues long. Germline V gene data show CDR1 as SGDLS and CDR2 as YYNGEE. V dropped 0 bases and J dropped 9 bases, with 13 bases sitting between them. CDR3 coding DNA: TGTGCCAGCAGCGTAGGGGGGGCATTTACCACCATATATTTT. It codes for CASSVGGAFTTIYF.

V and J are TRBV6-1 and TRBJ1-3; no clear D. Germline-derived CDR1 and CDR2 are MNHNS and SASEGT. The V and J ends lost 1 base and 3 bases respectively, with 13 bases between them. CDR3 length: 16 amino acids. Here the CDR3 reads CASSEDGRTVGNTIYF. CDR3 DNA sequence: TGTGCCAGCAGTGAAGACGGGCGAACGGTTGGAAACACCATATATTTT.

The V call is TRBV7-2, the J call TRBJ1-3, with D unclear. Germline V lookup: CDR1 SGHTA, CDR2 FQGNSA. The CDR3 has 13 amino acids. Trimming stripped 3 bases from V and 0 bases from J, with 3 bases between. The CDR3 sequence: CASSFYSGNTIYF. The CDR3 DNA reads TGTGCCAGCAGCTTTTACTCTGGAAACACCATATATTTT.

This chain joins TRBV21-1 and TRBJ1-2; no DNA check was done on the table's D call, TRBD1. TRBV21-1 counts as a pseudogene. CDR3 length: 16 residues. The CDR3 loop reads CASSKGRTGANYGYTF. Written as DNA, the CDR3 is TGTGCCAGCAGCAAAGGGCGGACAGGGGCCAACTATGGCTACACCTTC.

The rearrangement joins TRBV5-1 to TRBJ1-2; 8 bases align to TRBD1. Trimming cost V 0 bases and J 6 bases; bases outside gene matches: 1. There are 13 residues in the CDR3. The germline V gene encodes CDR1 SGHRS and CDR2 YFSETQ. The CDR3: CASSLGQGNGYTF. DNA for the CDR3: TGCGCCAGCAGCTTGGGACAGGGGAATGGCTACACCTTC.

V and J are TRBV29-1 and TRBJ2-7, with D unresolved. This CDR3 has 15 amino acids. From germline, CDR1 is SQVTM and CDR2 ANQGSEA. Trimming stripped 6 bases from V and 2 bases from J, with 20 bases between. CDR3 residues: CSVITQNLLPYEQYF. In DNA form, the CDR3 reads TGCAGCGTAATCACTCAAAACCTGCTACCCTACGAGCAGTACTTC.

This clone was counted a single time. The V and J genes are TRBV2 and TRBJ1-6; the match to TRBD1 covers 9 bases. Germline V lookup: CDR1 SNHLY, CDR2 FYNNEI. Unmatched junction bases numbered 9, after V lost 7 bases and J lost 5 bases. The CDR3 is 16 amino acids. The CDR3 DNA is TGTGCCAGCACCTACCTGGACAGGGGCGATAATTCACCCCTCCACTTT. Translating it yields CASTYLDRGDNSPLHF.